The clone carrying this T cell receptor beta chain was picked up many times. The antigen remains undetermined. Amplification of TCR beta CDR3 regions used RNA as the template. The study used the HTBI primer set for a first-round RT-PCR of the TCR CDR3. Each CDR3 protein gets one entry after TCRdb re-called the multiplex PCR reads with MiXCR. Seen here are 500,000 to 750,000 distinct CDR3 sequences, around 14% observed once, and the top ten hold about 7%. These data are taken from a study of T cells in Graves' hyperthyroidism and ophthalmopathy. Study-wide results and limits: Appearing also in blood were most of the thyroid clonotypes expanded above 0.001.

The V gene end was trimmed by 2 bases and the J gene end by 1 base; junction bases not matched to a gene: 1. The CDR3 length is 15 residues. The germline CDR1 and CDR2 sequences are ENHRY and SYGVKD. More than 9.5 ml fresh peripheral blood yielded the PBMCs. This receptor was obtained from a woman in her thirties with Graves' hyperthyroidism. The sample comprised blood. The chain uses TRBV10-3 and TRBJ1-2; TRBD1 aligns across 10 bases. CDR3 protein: CAISEGTGDNYGYTF. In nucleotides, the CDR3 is TGTGCCATCAGTGAGGGGACAGGGGATAACTATGGCTACACCTTC.